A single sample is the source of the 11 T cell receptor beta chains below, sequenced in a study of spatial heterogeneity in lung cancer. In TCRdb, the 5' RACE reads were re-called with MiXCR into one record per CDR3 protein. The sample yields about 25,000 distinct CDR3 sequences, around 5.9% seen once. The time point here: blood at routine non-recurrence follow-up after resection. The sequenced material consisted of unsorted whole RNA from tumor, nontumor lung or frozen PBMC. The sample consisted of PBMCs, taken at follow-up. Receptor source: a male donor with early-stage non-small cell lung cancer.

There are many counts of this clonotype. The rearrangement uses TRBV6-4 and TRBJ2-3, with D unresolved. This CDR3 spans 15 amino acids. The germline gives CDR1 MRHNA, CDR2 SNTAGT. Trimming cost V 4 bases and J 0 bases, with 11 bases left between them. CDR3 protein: CASSVVYSSTDTQYF. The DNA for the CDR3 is TGTGCCAGCAGTGTAGTCTACTCGAGCACAGATACGCAGTATTTT.

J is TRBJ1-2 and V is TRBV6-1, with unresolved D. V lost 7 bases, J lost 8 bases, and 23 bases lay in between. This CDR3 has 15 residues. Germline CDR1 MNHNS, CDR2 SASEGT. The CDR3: CASIPGAGPVMGYTF. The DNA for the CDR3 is TGTGCCAGCATCCCGGGTGCCGGACCAGTTATGGGCTACACCTTC.

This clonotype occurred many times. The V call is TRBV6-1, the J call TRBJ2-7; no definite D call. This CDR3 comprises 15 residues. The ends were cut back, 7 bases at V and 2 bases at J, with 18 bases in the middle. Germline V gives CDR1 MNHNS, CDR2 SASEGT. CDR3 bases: TGTGCCAGCAACGGCCGCGTGTGGGGAACCTACGAGCAGTACGTC. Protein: CASNGRVWGTYEQYV.

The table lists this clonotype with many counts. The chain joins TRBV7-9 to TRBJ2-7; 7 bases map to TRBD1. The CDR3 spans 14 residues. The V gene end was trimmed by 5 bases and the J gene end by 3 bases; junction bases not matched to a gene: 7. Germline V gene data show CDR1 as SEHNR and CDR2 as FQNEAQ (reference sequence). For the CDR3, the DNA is TGTGCCAGCAGCCCCCGGACAGGCCACTACGAGCAGTACTTC. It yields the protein CASSPRTGHYEQYF.

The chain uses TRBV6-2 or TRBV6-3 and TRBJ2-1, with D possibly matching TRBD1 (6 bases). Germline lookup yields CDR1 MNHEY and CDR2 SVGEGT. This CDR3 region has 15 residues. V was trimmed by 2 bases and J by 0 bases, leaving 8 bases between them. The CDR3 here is CASSYTGISYNEQFF. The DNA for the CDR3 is TGTGCCAGCAGTTACACAGGGATCTCCTACAATGAGCAGTTCTTC.

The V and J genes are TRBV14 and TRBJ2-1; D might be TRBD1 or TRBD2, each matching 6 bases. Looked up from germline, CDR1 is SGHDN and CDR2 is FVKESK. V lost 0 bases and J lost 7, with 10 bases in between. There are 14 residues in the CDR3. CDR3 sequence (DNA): TGTGCCAGCAGCCAAGATTGGGGGGCGAATGAGCAGTTCTTC. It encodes CASSQDWGANEQFF.

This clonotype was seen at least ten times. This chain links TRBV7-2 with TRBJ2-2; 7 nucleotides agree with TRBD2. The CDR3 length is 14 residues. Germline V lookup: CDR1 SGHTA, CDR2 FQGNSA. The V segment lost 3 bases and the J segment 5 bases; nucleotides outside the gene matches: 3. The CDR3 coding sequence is TGTGCCAGCAGCTTCGACGGGAGGACCGGGGAGCTGTTTTTT. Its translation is CASSFDGRTGELFF.

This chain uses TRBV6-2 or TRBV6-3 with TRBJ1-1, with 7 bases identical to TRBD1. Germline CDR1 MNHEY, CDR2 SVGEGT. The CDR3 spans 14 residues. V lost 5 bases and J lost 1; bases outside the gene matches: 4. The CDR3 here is CASSRQGKNTEAFF. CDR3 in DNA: TGTGCCAGCAGTCGACAGGGAAAGAACACTGAAGCTTTCTTT.

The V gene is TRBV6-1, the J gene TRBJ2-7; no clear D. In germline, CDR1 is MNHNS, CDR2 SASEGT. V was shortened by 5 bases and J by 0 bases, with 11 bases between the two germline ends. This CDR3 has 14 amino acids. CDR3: CASSKGLSSYEQYF. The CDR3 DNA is TGTGCCAGCAGTAAGGGCCTAAGCTCCTACGAGCAGTACTTC.

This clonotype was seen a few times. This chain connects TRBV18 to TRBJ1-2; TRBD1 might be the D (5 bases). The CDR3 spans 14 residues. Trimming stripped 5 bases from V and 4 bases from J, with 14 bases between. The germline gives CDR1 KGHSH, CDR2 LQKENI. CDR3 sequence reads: CASSSNWDRYGYTF. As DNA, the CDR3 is TGTGCCAGCTCATCGAACTGGGACCGCTATGGCTACACCTTC.

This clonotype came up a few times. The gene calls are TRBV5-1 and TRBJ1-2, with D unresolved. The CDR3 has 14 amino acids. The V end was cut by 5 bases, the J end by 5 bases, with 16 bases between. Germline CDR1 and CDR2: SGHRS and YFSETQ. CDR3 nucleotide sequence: TGCGCCAGCAGTAGCGGTGAGCCTGGTTATGGCTACACCTTC. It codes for CASSSGEPGYGYTF.